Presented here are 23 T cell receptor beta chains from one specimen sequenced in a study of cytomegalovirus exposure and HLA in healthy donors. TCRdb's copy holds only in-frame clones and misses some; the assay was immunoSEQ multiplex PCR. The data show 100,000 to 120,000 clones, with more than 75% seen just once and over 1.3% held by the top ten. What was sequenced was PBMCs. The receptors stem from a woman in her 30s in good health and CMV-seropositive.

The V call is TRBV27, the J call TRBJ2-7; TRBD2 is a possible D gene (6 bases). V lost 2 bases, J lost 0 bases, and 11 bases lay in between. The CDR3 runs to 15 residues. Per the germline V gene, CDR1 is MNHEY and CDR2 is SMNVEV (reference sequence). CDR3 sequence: CASSLGGGSSYEQYF. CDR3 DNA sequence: TGTGCCAGCAGTTTAGGAGGAGGGTCCTCCTACGAGCAGTACTTC.

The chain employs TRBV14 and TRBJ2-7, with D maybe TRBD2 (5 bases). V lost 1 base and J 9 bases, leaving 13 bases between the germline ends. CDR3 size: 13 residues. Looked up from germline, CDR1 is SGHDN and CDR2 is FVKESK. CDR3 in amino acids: CASSQAVVAGQYF. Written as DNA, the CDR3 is TGTGCCAGCAGCCAAGCCGTGGTCGCGGGGCAGTACTTC.

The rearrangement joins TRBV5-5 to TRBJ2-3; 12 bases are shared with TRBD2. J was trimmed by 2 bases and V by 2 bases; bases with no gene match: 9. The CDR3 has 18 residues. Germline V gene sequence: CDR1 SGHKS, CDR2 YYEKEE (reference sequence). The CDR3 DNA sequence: TGTGCCAGCAGCTTAAAAACTAGCGGGGGGTTATACACAGATACGCAGTATTTT. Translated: CASSLKTSGGLYTDTQYF.

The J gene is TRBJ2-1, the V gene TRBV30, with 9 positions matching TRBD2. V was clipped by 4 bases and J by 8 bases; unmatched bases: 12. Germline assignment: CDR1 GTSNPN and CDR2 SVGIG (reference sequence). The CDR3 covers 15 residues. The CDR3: CAWTRGSGSFYEQFF. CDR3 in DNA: TGTGCCTGGACCCGGGGTAGCGGGAGTTTCTATGAGCAGTTCTTC. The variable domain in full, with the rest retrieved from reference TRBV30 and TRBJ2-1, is SQTIHQWPATLVQPVGSPLSLECTVEGTSNPNLYWYRQAAGRGLQLLFYSVGIGQISSEVPQNLSASRPQDRQFILSSKKLLLSDSGFYLCAWTRGSGSFYEQFFGPGTRLTVL.

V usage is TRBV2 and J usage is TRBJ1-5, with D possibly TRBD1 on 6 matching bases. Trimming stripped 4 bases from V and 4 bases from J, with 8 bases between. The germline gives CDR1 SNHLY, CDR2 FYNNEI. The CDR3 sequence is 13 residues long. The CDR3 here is CASSGQENQPQHF. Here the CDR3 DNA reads TGTGCCAGCAGTGGACAGGAAAATCAGCCCCAGCATTTT.

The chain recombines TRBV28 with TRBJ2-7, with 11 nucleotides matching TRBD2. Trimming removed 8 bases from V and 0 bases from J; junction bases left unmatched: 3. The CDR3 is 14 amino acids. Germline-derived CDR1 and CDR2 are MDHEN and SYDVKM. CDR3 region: CASGTSGSSYEQYF. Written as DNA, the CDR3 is TGTGCCAGCGGTACTAGCGGGAGCTCCTACGAGCAGTACTTC.

The CDR3 bases are TGCGCCAGCAGCTCCGGGACTAGCGTTCCCGGGGAGCTGTTTTTT. Its translation: CASSSGTSVPGELFF. The chain links TRBV5-1 to TRBJ2-2; 10 bases fit TRBD2. V was clipped by 3 bases and J by 6 bases; unmatched bases: 5. CDR1 SGHRS and CDR2 YFSETQ come from the germline V gene. The CDR3 contains 15 residues. Variable domain in full (rest from reference TRBV5-1 and TRBJ2-2): KAGVTQTPRYLIKTRGQQVTLSCSPISGHRSVSWYQQTPGQGLQFLFEYFSETQRNKGNFPGRFSGRQFSNSRSEMNVSTLELGDSALYLCASSSGTSVPGELFFGEGSRLTVL.

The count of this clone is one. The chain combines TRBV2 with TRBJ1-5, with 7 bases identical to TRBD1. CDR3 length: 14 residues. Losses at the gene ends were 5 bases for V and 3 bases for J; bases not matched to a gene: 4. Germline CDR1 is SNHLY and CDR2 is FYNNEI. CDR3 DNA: TGTGCCAGCAGTAACAGGGGTACCAATCAGCCCCAGCATTTT. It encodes CASSNRGTNQPQHF.

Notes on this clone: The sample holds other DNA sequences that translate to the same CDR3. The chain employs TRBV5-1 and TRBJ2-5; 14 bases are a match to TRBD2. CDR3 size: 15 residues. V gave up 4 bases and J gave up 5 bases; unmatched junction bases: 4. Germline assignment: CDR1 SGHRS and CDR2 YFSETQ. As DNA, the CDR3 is TGCGCCAGCAGCCGGGGACTAGCGGGAGACGAGACCCAGTACTTC. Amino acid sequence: CASSRGLAGDETQYF.

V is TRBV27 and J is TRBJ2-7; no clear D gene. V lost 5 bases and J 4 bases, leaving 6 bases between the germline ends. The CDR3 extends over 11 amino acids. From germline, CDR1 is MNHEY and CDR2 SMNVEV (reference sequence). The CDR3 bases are TGTGCCAGCAGTGGTCGGTACGAGCAGTACTTC. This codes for CASSGRYEQYF.

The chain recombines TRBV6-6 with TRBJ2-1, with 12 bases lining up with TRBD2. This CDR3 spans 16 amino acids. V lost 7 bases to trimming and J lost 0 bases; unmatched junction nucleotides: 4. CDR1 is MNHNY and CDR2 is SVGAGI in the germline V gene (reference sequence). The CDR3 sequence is CASISSGRGSYNEQFF. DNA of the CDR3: TGTGCCAGCATCTCTAGCGGGAGGGGCTCCTACAATGAGCAGTTCTTC.

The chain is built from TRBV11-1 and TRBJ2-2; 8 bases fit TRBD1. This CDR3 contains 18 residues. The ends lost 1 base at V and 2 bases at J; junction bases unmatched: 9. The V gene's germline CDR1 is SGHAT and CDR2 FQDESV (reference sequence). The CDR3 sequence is CASSLGARTGRNTGELFF. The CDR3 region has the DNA TGTGCCAGCAGCTTAGGGGCCCGGACAGGGAGAAACACCGGGGAGCTGTTTTTT.

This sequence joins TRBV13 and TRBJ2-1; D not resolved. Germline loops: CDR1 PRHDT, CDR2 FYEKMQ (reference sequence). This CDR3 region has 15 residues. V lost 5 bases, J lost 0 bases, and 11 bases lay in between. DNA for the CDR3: TGTGCCAGCAGCGATCCAGATAACTCCTACAATGAGCAGTTCTTC. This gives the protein CASSDPDNSYNEQFF. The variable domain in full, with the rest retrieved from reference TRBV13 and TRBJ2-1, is AAGVIQSPRHLIKEKRETATLKCYPIPRHDTVYWYQQGPGQDPQFLISFYEKMQSDKGSIPDRFSAQQFSDYHSELNMSSLELGDSALYFCASSDPDNSYNEQFFGPGTRLTVL.

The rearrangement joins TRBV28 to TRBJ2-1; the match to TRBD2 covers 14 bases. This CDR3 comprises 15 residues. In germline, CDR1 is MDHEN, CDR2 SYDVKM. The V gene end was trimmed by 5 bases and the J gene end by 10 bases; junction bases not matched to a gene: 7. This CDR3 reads CASSAGLAGVGEQFF. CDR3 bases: TGTGCCAGCAGTGCGGGACTAGCGGGAGTAGGCGAGCAGTTCTTC.

CDR3 region: CASSRLAGGVGTRELFF. DNA of the CDR3: TGTGCCAGCAGCCGACTAGCGGGAGGGGTCGGAACGCGGGAGCTGTTTTTT. V and J are TRBV5-4 and TRBJ2-2; TRBD2 matches at 14 bases. CDR1 and CDR2 from the germline V gene are SGHNT and YYREEE (reference sequence). J lost 9 bases, V lost 4 bases, and 11 bases had no gene match. This CDR3 comprises 17 residues.

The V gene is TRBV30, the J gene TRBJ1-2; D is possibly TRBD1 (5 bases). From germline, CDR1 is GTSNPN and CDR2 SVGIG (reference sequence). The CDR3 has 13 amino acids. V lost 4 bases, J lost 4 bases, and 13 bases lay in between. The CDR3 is CAWKLGEGYGYTF. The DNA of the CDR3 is TGTGCCTGGAAGTTGGGGGAGGGCTATGGCTACACCTTC.

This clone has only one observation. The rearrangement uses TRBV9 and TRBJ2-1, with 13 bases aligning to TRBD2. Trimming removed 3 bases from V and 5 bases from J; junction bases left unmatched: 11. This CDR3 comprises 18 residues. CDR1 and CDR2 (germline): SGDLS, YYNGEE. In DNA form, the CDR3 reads TGTGCCAGCAGCGCCTCGATTAGGACTAGCGGGGGTGACAATGAGCAGTTCTTC. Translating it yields CASSASIRTSGGDNEQFF.

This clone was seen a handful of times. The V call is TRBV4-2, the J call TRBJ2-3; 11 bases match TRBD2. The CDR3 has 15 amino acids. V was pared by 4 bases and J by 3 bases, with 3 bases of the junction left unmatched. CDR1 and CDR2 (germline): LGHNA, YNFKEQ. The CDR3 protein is CASSPLAGETDTQYF. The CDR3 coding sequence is TGTGCCAGCAGCCCACTAGCGGGGGAGACAGATACGCAGTATTTT.

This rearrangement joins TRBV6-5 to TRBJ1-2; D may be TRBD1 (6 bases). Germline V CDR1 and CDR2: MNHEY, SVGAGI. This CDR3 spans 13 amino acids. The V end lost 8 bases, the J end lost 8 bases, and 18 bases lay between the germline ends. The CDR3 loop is CASGRGGLGGYTF. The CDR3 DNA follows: TGTGCCAGCGGCCGCGGGGGCCTGGGAGGCTACACCTTC.

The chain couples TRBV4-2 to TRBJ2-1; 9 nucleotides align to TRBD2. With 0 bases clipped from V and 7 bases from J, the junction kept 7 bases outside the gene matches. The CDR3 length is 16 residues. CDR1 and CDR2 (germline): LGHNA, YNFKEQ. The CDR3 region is CASSQDLSGRSNEQFF. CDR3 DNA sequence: TGTGCCAGCAGCCAAGACCTGAGCGGGAGGTCGAATGAGCAGTTCTTC.

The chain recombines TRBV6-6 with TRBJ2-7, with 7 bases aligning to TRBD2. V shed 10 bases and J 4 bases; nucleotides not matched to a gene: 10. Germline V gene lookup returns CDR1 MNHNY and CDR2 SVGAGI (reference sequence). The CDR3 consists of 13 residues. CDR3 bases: TGTGCCAAAGGGGAGGGCCTGGCTTACGAGCAGTACTTC. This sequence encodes CAKGEGLAYEQYF.

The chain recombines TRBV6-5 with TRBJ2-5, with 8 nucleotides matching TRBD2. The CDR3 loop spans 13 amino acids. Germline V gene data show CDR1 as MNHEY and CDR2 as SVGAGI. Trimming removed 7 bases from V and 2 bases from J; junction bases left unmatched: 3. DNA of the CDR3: TGTGCCAGCAAGGTAGCGGGGCAAGAGACCCAGTACTTC. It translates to CASKVAGQETQYF.

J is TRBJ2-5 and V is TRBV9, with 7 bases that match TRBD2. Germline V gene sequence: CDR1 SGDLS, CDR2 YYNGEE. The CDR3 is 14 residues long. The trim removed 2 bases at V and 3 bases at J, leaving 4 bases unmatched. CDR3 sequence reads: CASSVASGEETQYF. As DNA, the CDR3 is TGTGCCAGCAGCGTTGCTAGCGGAGAAGAGACCCAGTACTTC. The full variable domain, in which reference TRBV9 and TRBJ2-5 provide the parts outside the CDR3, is DSGVTQTPKHLITATGQRVTLRCSPRSGDLSVYWYQQSLDQGLQFLIQYYNGEERAKGNILERFSAQQFPDLHSELNLSSLELGDSALYFCASSVASGEETQYFGPGTRLLVL.